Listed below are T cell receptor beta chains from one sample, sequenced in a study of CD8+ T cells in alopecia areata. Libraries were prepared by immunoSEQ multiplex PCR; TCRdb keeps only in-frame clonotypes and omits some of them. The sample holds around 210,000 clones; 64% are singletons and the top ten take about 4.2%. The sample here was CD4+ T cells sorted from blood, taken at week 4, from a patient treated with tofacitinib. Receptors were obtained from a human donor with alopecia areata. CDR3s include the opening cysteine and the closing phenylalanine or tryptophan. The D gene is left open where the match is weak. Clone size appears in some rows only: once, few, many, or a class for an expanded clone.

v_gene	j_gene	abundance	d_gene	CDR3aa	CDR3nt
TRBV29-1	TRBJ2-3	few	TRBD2	CSVRRGGTDTQYF	TGCAGCGTTCGGCGGGGGGGCACAGATACGCAGTATTTT
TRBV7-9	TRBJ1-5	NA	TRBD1	CASSSGGNQPQHF	TGTGCCAGCAGCTCAGGGGGAAATCAGCCCCAGCATTTT
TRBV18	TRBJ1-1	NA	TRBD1	CASSPDRGGQAEAFF	TGTGCCAGCTCACCCGACAGGGGGGGTCAGGCTGAAGCTTTCTTT
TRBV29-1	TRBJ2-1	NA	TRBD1	CSVEVGTGSNEQFF	TGCAGCGTTGAAGTGGGGACAGGGAGCAATGAGCAGTTCTTC
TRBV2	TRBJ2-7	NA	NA	CASRRDTYYEQYF	TGTGCCAGCAGAAGGGACACCTACTACGAGCAGTACTTC
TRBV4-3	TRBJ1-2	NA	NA	CASSQDMRASNYGYTF	TGCGCCAGCAGCCAAGATATGAGGGCCTCTAACTATGGCTACACCTTC
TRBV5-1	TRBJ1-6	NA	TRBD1	CASSWSGQGNSPLHF	TGCGCCAGCAGCTGGTCGGGACAGGGGAATTCACCCCTCCACTTT
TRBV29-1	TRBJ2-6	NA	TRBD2	CSVKSGASGANVLTF	TGCAGCGTGAAAAGCGGGGCCTCTGGGGCCAACGTCCTGACTTTC
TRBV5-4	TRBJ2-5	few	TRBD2	CASSLGTSGGVTQYF	TGTGCCAGCAGCCTAGGGACTAGCGGGGGGGTGACCCAGTACTTC
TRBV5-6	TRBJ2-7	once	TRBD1	CASSLRTGSFYEQYF	TGTGCCAGCAGCTTGAGGACAGGTTCCTTCTACGAGCAGTACTTC
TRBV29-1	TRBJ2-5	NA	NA	CSVEVTPRETQYF	TGCAGCGTTGAAGTTACCCCGAGAGAGACCCAGTACTTC